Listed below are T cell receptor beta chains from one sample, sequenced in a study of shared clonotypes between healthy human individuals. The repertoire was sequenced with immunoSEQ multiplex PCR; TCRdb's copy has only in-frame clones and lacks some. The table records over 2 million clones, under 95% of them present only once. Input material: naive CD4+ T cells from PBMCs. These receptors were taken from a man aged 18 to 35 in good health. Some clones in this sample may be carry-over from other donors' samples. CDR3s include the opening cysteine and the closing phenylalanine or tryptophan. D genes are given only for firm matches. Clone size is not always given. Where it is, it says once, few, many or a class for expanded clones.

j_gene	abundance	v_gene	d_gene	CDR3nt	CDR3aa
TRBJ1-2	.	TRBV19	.	TGTGCCAGTAGACTACCGAACTATGGCTACACCTTC	CASRLPNYGYTF
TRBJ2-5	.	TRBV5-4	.	TGTGCCAGCAGTACAGGACAGACCCAAGAGACCCAGTACTTC	CASSTGQTQETQYF
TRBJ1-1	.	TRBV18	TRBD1	TGTGCCAGCTCAGAAACAGGGGCGGCTTTCTTT	CASSETGAAFF
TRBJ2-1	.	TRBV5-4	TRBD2	TGTGCCAGCAGCTTGGCCCGAACGACTAGCGGGAAGCAGTTCTTC	CASSLARTTSGKQFF
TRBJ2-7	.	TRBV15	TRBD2	TGTGCCACCAGCGGCGGACTAGCGGGATTTGAGCAGTACTTC	CATSGGLAGFEQYF
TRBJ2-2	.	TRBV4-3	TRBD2	TGCGCCAGCAGCCAGAGACCACTAGCGGGAGATTACACCGGGGAGCTGTTTTTT	CASSQRPLAGDYTGELFF
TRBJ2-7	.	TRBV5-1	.	TGCGCCAGCAGCCTAACAGGGCCCTCCTACGAGCAGTACTTC	CASSLTGPSYEQYF
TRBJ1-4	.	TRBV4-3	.	TGCGCCAGCAGCCAAGGTTCACCGGCTTATGAAAAACTGTTTTTT	CASSQGSPAYEKLFF
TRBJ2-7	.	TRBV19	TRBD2	TGTGCCAGTAGTGCCCTAGGGGGGACTAGCTGGTACGAGCAGTACTTC	CASSALGGTSWYEQYF
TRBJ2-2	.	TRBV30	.	TGTGCCTGGAGTGTAGCTAGCCTGAACACCGGGGAGCTGTTTTTT	CAWSVASLNTGELFF
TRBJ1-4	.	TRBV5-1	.	TGCGCCAGCAGCTTGGCCCCTATCGGGGGGGAAAAACTGTTTTTT	CASSLAPIGGEKLFF
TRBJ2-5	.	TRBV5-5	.	TGTGCCAGCAGCTTCAAACTCAACGACGAGACCCAGTACTTC	CASSFKLNDETQYF
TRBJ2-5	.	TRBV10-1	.	TGCGCCAGCAGTGGGGGAGAGACCCAGTACTTC	CASSGGETQYF
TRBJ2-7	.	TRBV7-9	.	TGTGCCAGCAGCTTAGGAACAGGGACCTACGAGCAGTACTTC	CASSLGTGTYEQYF
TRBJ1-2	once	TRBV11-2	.	TGTGCCAGCAGCCCTTTATCTAACTATGGCTACACCTTC	CASSPLSNYGYTF
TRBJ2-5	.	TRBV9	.	TGTGCCAGCAGCACCCTAGCAGGGTACCAAGAGACCCAGTACTTC	CASSTLAGYQETQYF
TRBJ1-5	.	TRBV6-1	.	TGTGCCAGCAGTGAAGCTGAGAATCAGCCCCAGCATTTT	CASSEAENQPQHF
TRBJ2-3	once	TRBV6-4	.	TGTGCCAGCAGTGTGGGGGGTTCCACAGATACGCAGTATTTT	CASSVGGSTDTQYF
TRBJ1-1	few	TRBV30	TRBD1	TGTGCCTGGAGGCTCCCCGACAGGGGGCAAACTGAAGCTTTCTTT	CAWRLPDRGQTEAFF
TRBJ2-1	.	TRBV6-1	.	TGTGCCAGCAGTTTCTCGAGTGTTTACAATGAGCAGTTCTTC	CASSFSSVYNEQFF
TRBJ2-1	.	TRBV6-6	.	TGTGCCAGCAGTTCGATGGGTGGGTTAGAGTTCTTC	CASSSMGGLEFF
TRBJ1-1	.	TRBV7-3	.	TGTGCCAGCAGCTTACAGGTTGGGGGTGAAGCTTTCTTT	CASSLQVGGEAFF
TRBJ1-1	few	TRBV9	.	TGTGCCGGGATTTCCGGGGCAGGCACTGAAGCTTTCTTT	CAGISGAGTEAFF
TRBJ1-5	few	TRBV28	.	TGTGCCAGCAGTCCTCCAAATCAGCCCCAGCATTTT	CASSPPNQPQHF
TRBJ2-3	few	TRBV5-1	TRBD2	TGCGCCAGCAGCTTGGAACTAGCGGGGACGACAGATACGCAGTATTTT	CASSLELAGTTDTQYF
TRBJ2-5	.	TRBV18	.	TGTGCCAGCTCACCCGACAGGCACGAGACCCAGTACTTC	CASSPDRHETQYF
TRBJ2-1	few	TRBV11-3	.	TGTGCCAGCAGCTTAGAGGCCCTAGGAGGGGAGCAGTTCTTC	CASSLEALGGEQFF
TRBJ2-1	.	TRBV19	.	TGTGCCAGTAGTATAGCGGCGGGACAGCGCTACAATGAGCAGTTCTTC	CASSIAAGQRYNEQFF
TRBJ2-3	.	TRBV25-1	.	TGTGCCAGCAGTGCCAAAGTGGGATTCGGTACGCAGTATTTT	CASSAKVGFGTQYF
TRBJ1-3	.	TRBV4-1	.	TGCGCCAGCAGGGCACAGGGTTTTATTGGAAACACCATATATTTT	CASRAQGFIGNTIYF
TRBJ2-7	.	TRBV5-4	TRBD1	TGTGCCAGCAGCTTCTGGACAGGGGACGAGCAGTACTTC	CASSFWTGDEQYF
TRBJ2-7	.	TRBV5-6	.	TGTGCCAGCAGCCCCTGGAGGGGGGGGGTCTACGAGCAGTACTTC	CASSPWRGGVYEQYF
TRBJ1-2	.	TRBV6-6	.	TGTGCCAGCAGTTACCTCGGGGGGCCTACTAACTATGGCTACACCTTC	CASSYLGGPTNYGYTF
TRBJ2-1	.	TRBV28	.	TGTGCCAGCGCTTTGGACTATCCCTCGAGGAGTGAGCAGTTCTTC	CASALDYPSRSEQFF
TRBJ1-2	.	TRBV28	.	TGTGCCAGCAGTCCCGTTTATTATGGCTACACCTTC	CASSPVYYGYTF
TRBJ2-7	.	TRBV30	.	TGTGCCTGGAGTCGGTATTACGAGCAGTACTTC	CAWSRYYEQYF
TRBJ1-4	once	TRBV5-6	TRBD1	TGTGCCAGCAGTGTAAGCCGGGACAGGAGTGTGGAAAAACTGTTTTTT	CASSVSRDRSVEKLFF
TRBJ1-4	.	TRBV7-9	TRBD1	TGTGCCAGCAGCCCATCCGGGACAGGGGTCGAAAAACTGTTTTTT	CASSPSGTGVEKLFF
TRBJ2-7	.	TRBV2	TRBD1	TGTGCCAGCAGACGGGACAGCGGAAACGAGCAGTACTTC	CASRRDSGNEQYF
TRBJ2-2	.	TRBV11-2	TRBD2	TGTGCCAGCAGCTTTGGACTAGCGGGAGCGAACACCGGGGAGCTGTTTTTT	CASSFGLAGANTGELFF
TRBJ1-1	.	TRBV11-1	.	TGTGCCAGCAGCTTAACCAGATACACTGAAGCTTTCTTT	CASSLTRYTEAFF
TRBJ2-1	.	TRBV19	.	TGTGCCAGTAGTTCAGCCCCGTCCTACAATGAGCAGTTCTTC	CASSSAPSYNEQFF
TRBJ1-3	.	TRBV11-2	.	TGTGCCAGCAGCCCGCCACGAGTGATCGGAAACACCATATATTTT	CASSPPRVIGNTIYF
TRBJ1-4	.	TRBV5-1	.	TGCGCCAGCAGAGTTTTGGGACTTGATGAAAAACTGTTTTTT	CASRVLGLDEKLFF
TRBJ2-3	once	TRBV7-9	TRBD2	TGTGCCAGCCCAAGGCTAGCGGGTCCCACAGATACGCAGTATTTT	CASPRLAGPTDTQYF
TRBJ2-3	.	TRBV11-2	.	TGTGCCAGCAGCTTAGGGTCAGATACGCAGTATTTT	CASSLGSDTQYF
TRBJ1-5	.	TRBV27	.	TGTGCCAGCAGTGACAGTGTCAGCAATCAGCCCCAGCATTTT	CASSDSVSNQPQHF
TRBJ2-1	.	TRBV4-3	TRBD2	TGCGCCAGCAGCCAAGAGGTGGGACTAGCCAATGAGCAGTTCTTC	CASSQEVGLANEQFF
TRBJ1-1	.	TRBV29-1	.	TGCAGCGTTGAAGACGAGCCCGGGACGCTTGAAGCTTTCTTT	CSVEDEPGTLEAFF
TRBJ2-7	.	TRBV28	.	TGTGCCAGCAGTTTAAAGGGTTTCGACTACGAGCAGTACTTC	CASSLKGFDYEQYF